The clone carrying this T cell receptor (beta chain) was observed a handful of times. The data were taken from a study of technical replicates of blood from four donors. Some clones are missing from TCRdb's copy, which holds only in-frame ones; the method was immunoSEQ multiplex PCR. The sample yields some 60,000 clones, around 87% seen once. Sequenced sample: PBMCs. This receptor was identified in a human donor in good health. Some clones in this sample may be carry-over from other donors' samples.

The chain's CDR3 is CASSLTRDQPQHF. For the CDR3, the DNA is TGTGCCAGCAGCTTAACGAGGGATCAGCCCCAGCATTTT. V and J are TRBV7-9 and TRBJ1-5, with D unclear. V gave up 2 bases and J gave up 5 bases, with 7 bases separating them. CDR3 length: 13 amino acids. Germline V CDR1 and CDR2: SEHNR, FQNEAQ (reference sequence). The full variable domain, its missing parts supplied by reference TRBV7-9 and TRBJ1-5, is DTGVSQNPRHKITKRGQNVTFRCDPISEHNRLYWYRQTLGQGPEFLTYFQNEAQLEKSRLLSDRFSAERPKGSFSTLEIQRTEQGDSAMYLCASSLTRDQPQHFGDGTRLSIL.